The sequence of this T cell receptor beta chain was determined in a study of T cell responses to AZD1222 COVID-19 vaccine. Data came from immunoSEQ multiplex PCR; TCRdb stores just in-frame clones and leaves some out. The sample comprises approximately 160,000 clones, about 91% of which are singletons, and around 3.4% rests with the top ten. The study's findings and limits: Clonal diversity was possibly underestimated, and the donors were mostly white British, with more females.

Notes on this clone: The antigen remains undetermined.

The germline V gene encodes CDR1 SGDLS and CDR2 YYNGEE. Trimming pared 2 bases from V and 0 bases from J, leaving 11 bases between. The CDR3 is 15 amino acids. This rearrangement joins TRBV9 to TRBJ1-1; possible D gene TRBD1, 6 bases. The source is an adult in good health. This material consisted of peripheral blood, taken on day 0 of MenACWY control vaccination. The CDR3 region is CASSVDSIMNTEAFF. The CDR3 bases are TGTGCCAGCAGCGTGGACAGCATCATGAACACTGAAGCTTTCTTT.